The present T cell receptor (beta chain) was sequenced within a study of blood T cell repertoires in COVID-19 (dated by TCRdb to 2018 to 2021). For context, the study as a whole: The collaborator samples originated in the United States, Italy and Spain and spanned the acute and convalescent phases of COVID-19. The material from the prospective study consisted of cDNA or gDNA derived from T cells, B-cell-depleted T cells, or PBMCs. Deeply sampled blood TCRbeta repertoires from subjects exposed to, actively infected with, or recovered from COVID-19 were included in the dataset. The repertoires were released in a freely available public database intended as a resource for research on the immune response to SARS-CoV-2. Samples were obtained from the ongoing ImmuneRACE study (first 160 participants) and from 1,254 subjects provided by 6 global collaborators. The sample metadata nearly always contained a de-identified subject ID, COVID-19 status, age in years and sex. Where HLA class I and class II types were available, the types were taken from metadata supplied by the sample provider, not from assay-based typing.

One collaborating source in Seattle enrolled patients during active infection and followed them longitudinally through the course of disease. The collaborating institutions used their own protocols to collect whole blood in K2EDTA tubes. For TCRbeta analysis, collaborators shipped samples in one of three forms: frozen whole blood, isolated PBMCs, or DNA extracted from either of those sample types. Overall results and qualifications from the work: Clinical and demographic metadata were provided uncurated, with the amount varying by source and participant.

TCRbeta CDR3 regions were amplified from genomic DNA by means of the immunoSEQ Assay, a bias-controlled multiplex PCR. The paper's processing steps were these. The number of nucleated cells in each sample was estimated from the amplification of reference gene primers within the assay. To quantify the absolute abundance of each unique TCRbeta CDR3 rearrangement, sequence reads were collapsed and filtered. For each sample, productive Simpson clonality was calculated as the square root of Simpson's diversity index over productive rearrangements. Sourced from immuneACCESS, this table was stored by TCRdb with only in-frame sequences that have V and J called. A share of the clones is absent; for the studies checked, an unresolved V gene accounts for under half, and the remainder has no known explanation. From that table come the V and J calls and clone size; the DNA was used to work out D and trimming. The sample records roughly 52,000 clones, about 91% of which are singletons. In total, the top ten clones hold approximately 3.7% of the sample.

As concerns this clone: Its antigen remains unidentified. Per-base qualities were not stored, and no clone one base away is much larger.

The CDR3 starts with the cysteine, ends with the phenylalanine, and has 15 residues. Only the CDR3 DNA stays, 45 bases, in frame from base 1. Between the V and J ends, shortened by 5 bases and 2 bases respectively, the junction contains 13 bases. CDR1 and CDR2, per the germline V gene (reference sequence), are MNHNY and SVGAGI. Sample: peripheral blood. The chain links TRBV6-6 with TRBJ1-5; the best D guess is TRBD1, with 5 bases matching. The TCR was taken from a man in his forties with COVID-19, enrolled during active disease. CDR3 reads: CASSQGGKRNQPQHF. DNA sequence: TGTGCCAGCAGTCAGGGAGGAAAGCGCAATCAGCCCCAGCATTTT.